These T cell receptor beta chains were read from a single sample in a study of OX40 agonist ivuxolimab in advanced cancers. Using immunoSEQ multiplex PCR, the repertoire was profiled, and TCRdb retains in-frame clones only, with some absent. Of over 75,000 clones in the sample, about nine tenths were seen once. Specimen: CD4+ or CD8+ T cells sorted from blood, collected in a trial of the OX40 agonist ivuxolimab. The receptors derive from an adult with an advanced solid tumor such as melanoma, head and neck, liver or kidney cancer. Each CDR3 is given with its conserved first and last residue. The order of the fields is V gene, D gene, clone size, J gene, CDR3 DNA, CDR3 protein. D genes are given only for firm matches. The size field is filled for only some rows; it gives once, few, many or a size class.

v_call: TRBV7-3
d_call: TRBD2
clone_size: .
j_call: TRBJ2-5
cdr3_nt: TGTGCCAGCAGCTCTGGACTAGCGGGAGGGCCTTTCGCGGAAAAGACCCAGTACTTC
cdr3_aa: CASSSGLAGGPFAEKTQYF

v_call: TRBV4-1
d_call: TRBD2
clone_size: .
j_call: TRBJ2-3
cdr3_nt: TGCGCCAGCAGCCAAGGAAGGTGGGGGACTAGCGGCACAGATACGCAGTATTTT
cdr3_aa: CASSQGRWGTSGTDTQYF

v_call: TRBV6-4
d_call: TRBD1
clone_size: .
j_call: TRBJ2-1
cdr3_nt: TGTGCCAGCAGTAGAAGCCAGGGGGACAATGAGCAGTTCTTC
cdr3_aa: CASSRSQGDNEQFF

v_call: TRBV30
d_call: .
clone_size: few
j_call: TRBJ1-2
cdr3_nt: TGTGCCTCAGAAGATAGTCTCGACTATGGCTACACCTTC
cdr3_aa: CASEDSLDYGYTF

v_call: TRBV5-1
d_call: TRBD1
clone_size: .
j_call: TRBJ1-6
cdr3_nt: TGCGCCAGCAGCTTGGCCCGGGACAGGGGGTCCATGTCACCCCTCCACTTT
cdr3_aa: CASSLARDRGSMSPLHF

v_call: TRBV27
d_call: .
clone_size: .
j_call: TRBJ2-2
cdr3_nt: TGTGCCAGCAGTCCCATGGCGAACACCGGGGAGCTGTTTTTT
cdr3_aa: CASSPMANTGELFF

v_call: TRBV7-2
d_call: .
clone_size: once
j_call: TRBJ2-7
cdr3_nt: TGTGCCAGCAGCGTCCTGGACTCCTACGAGCAGTACTTC
cdr3_aa: CASSVLDSYEQYF

v_call: TRBV6-5
d_call: .
clone_size: .
j_call: TRBJ2-7
cdr3_nt: TGTGCCAGCAGGGGACTTACCGGGAAAAGATACGAGCAGTACTTC
cdr3_aa: CASRGLTGKRYEQYF

v_call: TRBV7-8
d_call: .
clone_size: few
j_call: TRBJ1-2
cdr3_nt: TGTGCCAGCAGCCCGACGAGGAGCAGCTATGGCTACACCTTC
cdr3_aa: CASSPTRSSYGYTF

v_call: TRBV5-1
d_call: .
clone_size: .
j_call: TRBJ2-1
cdr3_nt: TGCGCCAGCAGCTTGGCCAGGGACGGCTCCTACAATGAGCAGTTCTTC
cdr3_aa: CASSLARDGSYNEQFF

v_call: TRBV10-3
d_call: TRBD1
clone_size: .
j_call: TRBJ1-5
cdr3_nt: TGTGCCATCAGTGAGGCAGGGGGCGGTCAGCCCCAGCATTTT
cdr3_aa: CAISEAGGGQPQHF

v_call: TRBV28
d_call: TRBD1
clone_size: .
j_call: TRBJ1-2
cdr3_nt: TGTGCCAGCAGTGGACCGGGACAGGGGTACTATGGCTACACCTTC
cdr3_aa: CASSGPGQGYYGYTF

v_call: TRBV7-6
d_call: TRBD1
clone_size: .
j_call: TRBJ2-5
cdr3_nt: TGTGCCAGCAGCTTAGGGACAGGCGGCGAGACCCAGTACTTC
cdr3_aa: CASSLGTGGETQYF

v_call: TRBV29-1
d_call: TRBD2
clone_size: .
j_call: TRBJ2-1
cdr3_nt: TGCAGCGTTGACAAAGCGGGAGGGGGCAATGAGCAGTTCTTC
cdr3_aa: CSVDKAGGGNEQFF

v_call: TRBV6-1
d_call: TRBD1
clone_size: .
j_call: TRBJ2-7
cdr3_nt: TGTGCCAGCAGTGAGGGGGGACAGGGGGCGCGCGAGCAGTACTTC
cdr3_aa: CASSEGGQGAREQYF

v_call: TRBV7-9
d_call: TRBD1
clone_size: few
j_call: TRBJ2-1
cdr3_nt: TGTGCCAGCAGCTTAGTGTCAATCGGGACAGGGGTCAATGAGCAGTTCTTC
cdr3_aa: CASSLVSIGTGVNEQFF

v_call: TRBV5-1
d_call: TRBD2
clone_size: once
j_call: TRBJ2-7
cdr3_nt: TGCGCCAGCAGCCCCCTCTTTCCGGGGACTAGCGGAAGCGAGCAGTACTTC
cdr3_aa: CASSPLFPGTSGSEQYF

v_call: TRBV11-3
d_call: .
clone_size: .
j_call: TRBJ2-1
cdr3_nt: TGTGCCAGCAGCTCCTTACGTAGCAATGAGCAGTTCTTC
cdr3_aa: CASSSLRSNEQFF

v_call: TRBV6-1
d_call: .
clone_size: .
j_call: TRBJ1-5
cdr3_nt: TGTGCCAGCAGTGAAAAGAGGGGGGCCCGGAGCAATCAGCCCCAGCATTTT
cdr3_aa: CASSEKRGARSNQPQHF

v_call: TRBV5-1
d_call: TRBD1
clone_size: .
j_call: TRBJ2-5
cdr3_nt: TGCGCCAGCAGCTTGGGCCAGGGGGCAACCCAAGAGACCCAGTACTTC
cdr3_aa: CASSLGQGATQETQYF

v_call: TRBV6-1
d_call: TRBD1
clone_size: .
j_call: TRBJ1-1
cdr3_nt: TGTGCCAGCTCTATAAGGACAGGGGGAGTGACTGAAGCTTTCTTT
cdr3_aa: CASSIRTGGVTEAFF

v_call: TRBV5-1
d_call: .
clone_size: .
j_call: TRBJ2-1
cdr3_nt: TGCGCCAGCAGCTGGAACAATGAGCAGTTCTTC
cdr3_aa: CASSWNNEQFF

v_call: TRBV10-3
d_call: .
clone_size: medium-sized
j_call: TRBJ2-3
cdr3_nt: TGTGCCATCAGTCAACAACAGAGGACGCAGTATTTT
cdr3_aa: CAISQQQRTQYF

v_call: TRBV5-1
d_call: TRBD1
clone_size: .
j_call: TRBJ1-2
cdr3_nt: TGCGCCAGCAGCTTGGAGTCAGGGGGGATGTATTATGGCTACACCTTC
cdr3_aa: CASSLESGGMYYGYTF

v_call: TRBV19
d_call: .
clone_size: once
j_call: TRBJ1-5
cdr3_nt: TGTGCCAGTAGTATAAATACGGATGGACACCAGCATTTT
cdr3_aa: CASSINTDGHQHF

v_call: TRBV5-1
d_call: .
clone_size: .
j_call: TRBJ2-1
cdr3_nt: TGCGCCAGCAGCTCAAGGACTGGCCCCTACAATGAGCAGTTCTTC
cdr3_aa: CASSSRTGPYNEQFF

v_call: TRBV14
d_call: .
clone_size: .
j_call: TRBJ1-1
cdr3_nt: TGTGCCAGCAGCCAAGATATAGTCGGGGGGCTAGGGTCTGAAGCTTTCTTT
cdr3_aa: CASSQDIVGGLGSEAFF

v_call: TRBV5-5
d_call: .
clone_size: .
j_call: TRBJ1-1
cdr3_nt: TGTGCCAGCAGCTTAGGACAGCCGAACACTGAAGCTTTCTTT
cdr3_aa: CASSLGQPNTEAFF

v_call: TRBV7-2
d_call: .
clone_size: .
j_call: TRBJ2-5
cdr3_nt: TGTGCCAGCAGCTTACGTGGCGTGACCCAGTACTTC
cdr3_aa: CASSLRGVTQYF

v_call: TRBV13
d_call: .
clone_size: .
j_call: TRBJ2-7
cdr3_nt: TGTGCCAGCCCGGCCACCTACGAGCAGTACTTC
cdr3_aa: CASPATYEQYF

v_call: TRBV7-3
d_call: .
clone_size: .
j_call: TRBJ2-1
cdr3_nt: TGTGCCAGCAGCCGTACAGGGATAGGGAATGAGCAGTTCTTC
cdr3_aa: CASSRTGIGNEQFF

v_call: TRBV7-8
d_call: TRBD1
clone_size: .
j_call: TRBJ1-1
cdr3_nt: TGTGCCAGCAGCTTCGCAGGGACAGGGGGCACTGAAGCTTTCTTT
cdr3_aa: CASSFAGTGGTEAFF

v_call: TRBV5-1
d_call: .
clone_size: .
j_call: TRBJ2-3
cdr3_nt: TGCGCCAGCAGCTTGGCCTTGGCGGGATTCATGACAGATACGCAGTATTTT
cdr3_aa: CASSLALAGFMTDTQYF

v_call: TRBV7-8
d_call: TRBD2
clone_size: .
j_call: TRBJ2-2
cdr3_nt: TGTGCCAGCAGCTTAGTCGAGACTAGCGGGAGCGGGGCCGGGGAGCTGTTTTTT
cdr3_aa: CASSLVETSGSGAGELFF

v_call: TRBV15
d_call: .
clone_size: .
j_call: TRBJ2-7
cdr3_nt: TGTGCCACCAGCAGAGAAGGTACTTACGAGCAGTACTTC
cdr3_aa: CATSREGTYEQYF

v_call: TRBV5-1
d_call: TRBD2
clone_size: .
j_call: TRBJ2-2
cdr3_nt: TGCGCCAGCGACTCGACTAGCGGAGGCACCGGGGAGCTGTTTTTT
cdr3_aa: CASDSTSGGTGELFF

v_call: TRBV7-9
d_call: TRBD2
clone_size: .
j_call: TRBJ2-3
cdr3_nt: TGTGCCAGCAGCTTAGGTCGAGCGGGAAACTTAGATACGCAGTATTTT
cdr3_aa: CASSLGRAGNLDTQYF

v_call: TRBV19
d_call: .
clone_size: once
j_call: TRBJ1-2
cdr3_nt: TGTGCCAGTAGTCCCGGCGATACTTATGGCTACACCTTC
cdr3_aa: CASSPGDTYGYTF

v_call: TRBV6-1
d_call: .
clone_size: .
j_call: TRBJ2-1
cdr3_nt: TGTGCCAGCAGCTTCGGCCGGGGTGAGCAGTTCTTC
cdr3_aa: CASSFGRGEQFF

v_call: TRBV7-9
d_call: TRBD1
clone_size: .
j_call: TRBJ2-7
cdr3_nt: TGTGCCAGCAGCTTTGAACCCGGGACAGGGGTGTACGAGCAGTACTTC
cdr3_aa: CASSFEPGTGVYEQYF

v_call: TRBV2
d_call: .
clone_size: .
j_call: TRBJ1-1
cdr3_nt: TGTGCCAGCAGTGAAGAGGGCTACACTGAAGCTTTCTTT
cdr3_aa: CASSEEGYTEAFF

v_call: TRBV5-5
d_call: .
clone_size: .
j_call: TRBJ1-1
cdr3_nt: TGTGCCAGCAGCTTGGAAGCGTGGAACACTGAAGCTTTCTTT
cdr3_aa: CASSLEAWNTEAFF

v_call: TRBV6-6
d_call: TRBD2
clone_size: .
j_call: TRBJ2-1
cdr3_nt: TGTGCCAGCAGTTACTCGGGACTAGCGGGAGGGTATGATCCGTTCTTC
cdr3_aa: CASSYSGLAGGYDPFF

v_call: TRBV7-9
d_call: .
clone_size: .
j_call: TRBJ1-1
cdr3_nt: TGTGCCAGCACCTTGCAAGAAAGGGGGTTCACTGAAGCTTTCTTT
cdr3_aa: CASTLQERGFTEAFF

v_call: TRBV6-5
d_call: .
clone_size: once
j_call: TRBJ1-5
cdr3_nt: TGTGCCAGCAGAACCTCGGTGTGGAATCAGCCCCAGCATTTT
cdr3_aa: CASRTSVWNQPQHF

v_call: TRBV27
d_call: .
clone_size: .
j_call: TRBJ2-1
cdr3_nt: TGTGCCAGCAGTCCCAGGGGGGAGCGGGGGTATGTGGATGAGCAGTTCTTC
cdr3_aa: CASSPRGERGYVDEQFF

v_call: TRBV7-9
d_call: .
clone_size: .
j_call: TRBJ1-3
cdr3_nt: TGTGCCAGCAGCTTCACTTCTGGAAACACCATATATTTT
cdr3_aa: CASSFTSGNTIYF

v_call: TRBV11-3
d_call: .
clone_size: .
j_call: TRBJ2-7
cdr3_nt: TGTGCCAGCAGCTTACGGTCTGGTCAGGGCCACGAGCAGTACTTC
cdr3_aa: CASSLRSGQGHEQYF

v_call: TRBV11-3
d_call: TRBD1
clone_size: once
j_call: TRBJ2-7
cdr3_nt: TGTGCCAGCAGCCGTAGGACAGGGCCGACATCCTACGAGCAGTACTTC
cdr3_aa: CASSRRTGPTSYEQYF

v_call: TRBV5-4
d_call: TRBD2
clone_size: once
j_call: TRBJ2-1
cdr3_nt: TGTGCCAGCAGCCCGGGACTAGCGGATTACAATGAGCAGTTCTTC
cdr3_aa: CASSPGLADYNEQFF

v_call: TRBV10-3
d_call: .
clone_size: .
j_call: TRBJ2-3
cdr3_nt: TGTGCCATCAGTGAGTCAGTGCGTTCGGGGAGGTCGGATACGCAGTATTTT
cdr3_aa: CAISESVRSGRSDTQYF

v_call: TRBV18
d_call: .
clone_size: .
j_call: TRBJ1-1
cdr3_nt: TGTGCCAGCTCACCACAGGCAGGGCTACTTTTCTTT
cdr3_aa: CASSPQAGLLFF

v_call: TRBV4-1
d_call: .
clone_size: .
j_call: TRBJ1-6
cdr3_nt: TGCGCCAGCAGCCTTCCTTACACAGGGAATTCACCCCTCCACTTT
cdr3_aa: CASSLPYTGNSPLHF

v_call: TRBV7-2
d_call: TRBD2
clone_size: .
j_call: TRBJ2-1
cdr3_nt: TGTGCCAGCAGCTCCCTAGCGGGAGGCTACAATGAGCAGTTCTTC
cdr3_aa: CASSSLAGGYNEQFF

v_call: TRBV9
d_call: TRBD1
clone_size: .
j_call: TRBJ2-2
cdr3_nt: TGTGCCAGCAGCGTAGGGGGACAGGGGGTGGCCGGGGAGCTGTTTTTT
cdr3_aa: CASSVGGQGVAGELFF

v_call: TRBV5-1
d_call: TRBD2
clone_size: .
j_call: TRBJ2-7
cdr3_nt: TGCGCCAGCAGCTTGGGGGCTAGCGGGAGCATCGAGCAGTACTTC
cdr3_aa: CASSLGASGSIEQYF

v_call: TRBV18
d_call: .
clone_size: .
j_call: TRBJ1-2
cdr3_nt: TGTGCCAGCTCACCGGGGGGGCCTGGGGAAAATGGCTACACCTTC
cdr3_aa: CASSPGGPGENGYTF

v_call: TRBV29-1
d_call: .
clone_size: .
j_call: TRBJ2-2
cdr3_nt: TGCAGCGTTTTTGACGGGAACACCGGGGAGCTGTTTTTT
cdr3_aa: CSVFDGNTGELFF

v_call: TRBV25-1
d_call: TRBD2
clone_size: .
j_call: TRBJ2-1
cdr3_nt: TGTGCCAGCAGACTAGCGGGACCAAGCTCCTACAATGAGCAGTTCTTC
cdr3_aa: CASRLAGPSSYNEQFF

v_call: TRBV10-3
d_call: TRBD2
clone_size: .
j_call: TRBJ2-3
cdr3_nt: TGTGCCATCAGTGAACTAGCGGGAGAAACAGGAGATACGCAGTATTTT
cdr3_aa: CAISELAGETGDTQYF